This T cell receptor (beta chain) was identified during a study of cytomegalovirus exposure and HLA in healthy donors. The PCR ran on 60 Vbeta and 13 Jbeta primers. The data were produced by immunoSEQ multiplex PCR, yet TCRdb's version contains in-frame clones alone and is incomplete. The profile covers around 92,000 clones, with about four fifths appearing a single time and around 3.1% taken by the ten largest. This clone has just one count. Its antigen remains unknown. The CDR3 loop spans 15 amino acids. Trimming took 5 bases from V and 9 from J, leaving 17 bases between them. The V gene's germline CDR1 is SGHTA and CDR2 FQGNSA. Overall study results and limits: TCR beta V- and J-gene trimming, according to a later analysis, was linked to a missense DCLRE1C variant.

The sequenced sample consisted of PBMCs. The chain carries TRBV7-2 and TRBJ1-6, with D perhaps matching TRBD1 (5 bases). The TCR originated in a female donor in good health and CMV-seropositive. The CDR3 DNA is TGTGCCAGCAGCCCGGGGGGGGTTGAAGGTTCACCCCTCCACTTT. Amino acids: CASSPGGVEGSPLHF. Using reference TRBV7-2 and TRBJ1-6 for the parts outside the CDR3, the full variable domain is GAGVSQSPSNKVTEKGKDVELRCDPISGHTALYWYRQSLGQGLEFLIYFQGNSAPDKSGLPSDRFSAERTGGSVSTLTIQRTQQEDSAVYLCASSPGGVEGSPLHFGNGTRLTVT.